This T cell receptor (beta chain) was captured in a study of beta chain features in type 1 diabetes. Findings and limits, study-wide: For patients, the naive, central memory and Treg TCRB repertoires appeared more alike than for healthy donors. Patients with Type 1 diabetes showed moderately but significantly shorter TCRB CDR3s in all four CD4+ subsets.

In the case of this clone: Its antigen is unidentified.

J lost 10 bases, V lost 3 bases, and 7 bases had no gene match. Germline CDR1 is SGHAT and CDR2 is FQNNGV. The CDR3 length is 14 residues. The sequenced template was cDNA made from the entire isolated RNA. Approximately 3.5 million reads was the average for naive, central memory and regulatory T cell samples. Assay used: immunoSEQ multiplex PCR; TCRdb lists only in-frame clones, some missing. Of under 300,000 clones in the sample, roughly 22% were seen once. The sequencing sample was made of naive CD4+ T cells from blood. The chain combines TRBV11-2 with TRBJ2-1, with TRBD2 matching 9 bases. The TCR originated in a woman between 40 and 55 years old with type 1 diabetes. CDR3 DNA sequence: TGTGCCAGCAGCTTGCGACTAGCGGAGCGAGAGCAGTTCTTC. Its protein is CASSLRLAEREQFF.